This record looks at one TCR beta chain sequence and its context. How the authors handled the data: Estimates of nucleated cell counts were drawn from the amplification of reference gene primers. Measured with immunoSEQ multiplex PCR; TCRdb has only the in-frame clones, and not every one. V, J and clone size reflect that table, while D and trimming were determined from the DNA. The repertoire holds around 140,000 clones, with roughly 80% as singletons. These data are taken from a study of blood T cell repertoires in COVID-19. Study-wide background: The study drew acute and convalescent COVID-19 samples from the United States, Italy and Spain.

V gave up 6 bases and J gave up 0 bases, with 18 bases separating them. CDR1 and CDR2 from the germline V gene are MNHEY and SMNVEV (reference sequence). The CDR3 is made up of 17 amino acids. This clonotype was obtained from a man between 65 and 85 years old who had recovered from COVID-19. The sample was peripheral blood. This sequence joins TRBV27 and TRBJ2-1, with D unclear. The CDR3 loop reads CASSHTNRLVSYNEQFF. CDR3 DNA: TGTGCCAGCAGCCACACCAATCGACTCGTCTCCTACAATGAGCAGTTCTTC.